This note documents a single T cell receptor (beta chain) sequence. The CDR3 has 13 residues. Germline values: CDR1 SGHNT, CDR2 YENEEA. V was pared by 5 bases and J by 0 bases, with 7 bases between. Patients of the Seattle cohort, enrolled during active infection, were followed longitudinally. Original analysis: Reference gene primers were amplified, and this amplification served to estimate nucleated cell counts. This table comes from immunoSEQ multiplex PCR, and its TCRdb copy is limited to in-frame clones, with some not included. The V and J calls and clone size were taken over from that table, and D and trimming were inferred from the DNA. The sample contains 250,000 to 400,000 clones, approximately 90% of which appear only once. The sample belongs to a study of blood T cell repertoires in COVID-19. Study-wide background: T cells, B-cell-depleted T cells, or PBMCs provided the cDNA or gDNA that served as material.

The V and J genes are TRBV11-3 and TRBJ1-1; unclear D gene. The clonotype comes from a young woman with COVID-19, enrolled during active disease. Sequencing was performed on peripheral blood. The CDR3 DNA follows: TGTGCCAGCAGCAGAACACTGAACACTGAAGCTTTCTTT. As protein: CASSRTLNTEAFF.